This TCR beta chain stems from a study of shared clonotypes between healthy human individuals. This table comes from immunoSEQ multiplex PCR, and its TCRdb copy is limited to in-frame clones, with some not included. The sample includes roughly 2.1 million clones, roughly 91% seen only once; the top ten take under 2%. The CDR3 has 17 amino acids. Germline values: CDR1 GTSNPN, CDR2 SVGIG (reference sequence). V lost 0 bases to trimming and J lost 0 bases, with 16 bases between them. CD45RO negativity and positive selection for CCR7 defined naive CD8 cells, a population that excluded terminally differentiated effector memory CD45RA+ cells.

The specimen was naive CD8+ T cells from PBMCs. This chain joins TRBV30 and TRBJ2-3; a weak D match, TRBD1 (6 bases). This TCR was recovered from a man aged 18-30 years in good health. Some clones in this sample may be carry-over from other donors' samples. The CDR3: CAWSVLGQTFSTDTQYF. In DNA form, the CDR3 reads TGTGCCTGGAGTGTACTTGGACAGACCTTTAGCACAGATACGCAGTATTTT.